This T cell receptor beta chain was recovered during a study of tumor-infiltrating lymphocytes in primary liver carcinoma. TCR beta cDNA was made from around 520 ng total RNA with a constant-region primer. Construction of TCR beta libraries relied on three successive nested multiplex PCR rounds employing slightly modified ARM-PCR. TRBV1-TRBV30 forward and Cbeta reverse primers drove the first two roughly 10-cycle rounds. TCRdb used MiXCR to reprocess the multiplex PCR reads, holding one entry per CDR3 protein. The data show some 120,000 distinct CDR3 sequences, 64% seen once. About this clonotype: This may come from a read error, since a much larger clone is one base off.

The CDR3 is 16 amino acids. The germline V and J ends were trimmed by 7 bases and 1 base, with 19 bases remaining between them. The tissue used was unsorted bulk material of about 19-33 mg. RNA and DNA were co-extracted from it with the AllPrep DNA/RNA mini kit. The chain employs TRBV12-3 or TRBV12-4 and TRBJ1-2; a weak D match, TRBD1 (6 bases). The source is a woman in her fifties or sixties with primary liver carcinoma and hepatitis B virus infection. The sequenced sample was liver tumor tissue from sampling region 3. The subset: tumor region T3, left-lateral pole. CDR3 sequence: CASKITTGGINYGYTF. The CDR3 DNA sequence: TGTGCCAGCAAGATCACGACAGGCGGGATTAACTATGGCTACACCTTC.